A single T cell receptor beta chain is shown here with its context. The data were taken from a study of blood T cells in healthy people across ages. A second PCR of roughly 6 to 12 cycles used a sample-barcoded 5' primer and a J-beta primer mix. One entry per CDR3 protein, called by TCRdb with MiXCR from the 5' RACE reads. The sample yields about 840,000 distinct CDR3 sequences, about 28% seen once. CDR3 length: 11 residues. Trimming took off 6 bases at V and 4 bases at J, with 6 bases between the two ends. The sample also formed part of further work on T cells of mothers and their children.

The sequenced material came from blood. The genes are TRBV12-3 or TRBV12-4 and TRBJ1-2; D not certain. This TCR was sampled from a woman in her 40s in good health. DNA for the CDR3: TGTGCCAGCAGCATCGCCTATGGCTACACCTTC. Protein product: CASSIAYGYTF.